This T cell receptor (beta chain) emerged from a study of T cell repertoires in cytomegalovirus infection. Study findings and constraints: HLA-C-restricted, CMV-specific TCR beta clonotypes were dominant ex vivo.

TCRdb itself ran the reads through MiXCR, one entry per CDR3 protein. Counted here are 650,000 to 900,000 distinct CDR3 sequences, roughly 33% occurring once; the ten biggest clones make up roughly 12%. The CDR3 covers 15 residues. Germline CDR1 is MNHEY and CDR2 is SMNVEV (reference sequence). J gave up 1 base and V 4 bases, and 0 bases lay outside the gene matches. This clonotype was picked up a small number of times. Its antigen remains unknown. This clonotype was sampled from a human donor in good health (CMV status not recorded). Some clones in this sample may be carry-over from other donors' samples. The J gene is TRBJ1-6, the V gene TRBV27; TRBD1 matches 8 bases. The sequences come from cultured CD8+ T cells from PBMCs, collected from culture after CMV antigen stimulation. CDR3 sequence reads: CASSWTGSYNSPLHF. The CDR3 DNA reads TGTGCCAGCAGTTGGACAGGGTCCTATAATTCACCCCTCCACTTT.